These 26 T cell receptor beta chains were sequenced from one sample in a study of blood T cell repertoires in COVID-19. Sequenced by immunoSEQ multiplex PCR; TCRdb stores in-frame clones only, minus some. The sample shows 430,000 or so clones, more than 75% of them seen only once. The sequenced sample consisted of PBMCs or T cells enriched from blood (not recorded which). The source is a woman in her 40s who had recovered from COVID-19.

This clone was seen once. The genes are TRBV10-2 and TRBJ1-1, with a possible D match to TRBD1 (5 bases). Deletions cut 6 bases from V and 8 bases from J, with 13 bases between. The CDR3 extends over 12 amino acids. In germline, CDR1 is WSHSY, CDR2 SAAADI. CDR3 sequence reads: CASSDYRSEAFF. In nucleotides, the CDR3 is TGCGCCAGCAGCGATTACAGGTCCGAAGCTTTCTTT.

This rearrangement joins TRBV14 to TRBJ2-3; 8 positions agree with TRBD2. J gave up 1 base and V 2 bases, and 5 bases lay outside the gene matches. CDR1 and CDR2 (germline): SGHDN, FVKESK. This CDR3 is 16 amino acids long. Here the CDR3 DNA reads TGTGCCAGCAGCCAATTTCGGACTAGCCGCACAGATACGCAGTATTTT. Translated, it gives CASSQFRTSRTDTQYF.

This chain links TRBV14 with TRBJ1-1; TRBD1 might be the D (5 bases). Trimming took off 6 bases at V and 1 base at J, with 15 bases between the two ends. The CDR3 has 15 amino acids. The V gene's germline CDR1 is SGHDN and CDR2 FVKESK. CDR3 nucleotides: TGTGCCAGCAGGCCGGAGGGGCTAGGGAACACTGAAGCTTTCTTT. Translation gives CASRPEGLGNTEAFF.

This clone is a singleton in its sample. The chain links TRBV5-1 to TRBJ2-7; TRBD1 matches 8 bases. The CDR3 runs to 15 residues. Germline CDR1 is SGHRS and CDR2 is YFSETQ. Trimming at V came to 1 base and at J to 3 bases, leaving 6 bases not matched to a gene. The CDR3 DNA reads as TGCGCCAGCAGCTTGTGGAGGACAGGGAACTACGAGCAGTACTTC. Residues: CASSLWRTGNYEQYF.

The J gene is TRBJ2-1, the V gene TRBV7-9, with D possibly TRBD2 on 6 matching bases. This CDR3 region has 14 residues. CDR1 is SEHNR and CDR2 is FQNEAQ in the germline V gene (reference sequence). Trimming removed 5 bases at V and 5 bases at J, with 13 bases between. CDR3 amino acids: CASSPRGRNNEQFF. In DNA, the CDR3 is TGTGCCAGCAGCCCTAGAGGGAGGAACAATGAGCAGTTCTTC.

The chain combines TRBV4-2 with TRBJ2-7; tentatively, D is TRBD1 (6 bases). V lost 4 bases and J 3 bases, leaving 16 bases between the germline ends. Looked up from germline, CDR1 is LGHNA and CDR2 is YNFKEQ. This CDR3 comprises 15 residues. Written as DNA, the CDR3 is TGTGCCAGCAGCCCGCTACTGGACAGCAACTACGAGCAGTACTTC. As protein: CASSPLLDSNYEQYF.

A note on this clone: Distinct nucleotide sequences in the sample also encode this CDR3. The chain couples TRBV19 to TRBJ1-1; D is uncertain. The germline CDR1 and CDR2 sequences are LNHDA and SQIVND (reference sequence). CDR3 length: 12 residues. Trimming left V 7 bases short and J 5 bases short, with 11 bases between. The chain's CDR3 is CASTLGGTEAFF. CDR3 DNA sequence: TGTGCCAGTACCCTCGGAGGGACTGAAGCTTTCTTT.

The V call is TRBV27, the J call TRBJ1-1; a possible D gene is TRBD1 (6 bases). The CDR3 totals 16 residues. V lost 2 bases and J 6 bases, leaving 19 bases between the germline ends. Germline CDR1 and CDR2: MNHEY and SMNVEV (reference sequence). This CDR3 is CASSLGGGGGVSEAFF. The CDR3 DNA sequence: TGTGCCAGCAGTTTAGGAGGTGGGGGGGGCGTGTCTGAAGCTTTCTTT.

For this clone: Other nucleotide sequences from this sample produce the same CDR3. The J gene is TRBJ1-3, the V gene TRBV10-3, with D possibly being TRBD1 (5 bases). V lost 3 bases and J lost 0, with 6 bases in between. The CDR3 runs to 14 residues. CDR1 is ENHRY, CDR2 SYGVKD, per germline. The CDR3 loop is CAISDDSSGNTIYF. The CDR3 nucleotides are TGTGCCATCAGTGACGACAGCTCTGGAAACACCATATATTTT.

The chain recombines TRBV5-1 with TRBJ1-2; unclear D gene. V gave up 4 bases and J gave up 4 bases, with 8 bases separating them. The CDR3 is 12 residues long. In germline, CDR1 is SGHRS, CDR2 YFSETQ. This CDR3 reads CASSVDTYGYTF. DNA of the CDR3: TGCGCCAGCAGCGTAGACACCTATGGCTACACCTTC.

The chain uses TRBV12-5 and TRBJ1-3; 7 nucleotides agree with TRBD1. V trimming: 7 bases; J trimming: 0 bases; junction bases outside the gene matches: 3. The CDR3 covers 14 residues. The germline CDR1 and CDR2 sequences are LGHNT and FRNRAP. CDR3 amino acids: CASADRDSGNTIYF. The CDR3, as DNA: TGTGCTAGTGCAGACAGGGACTCTGGAAACACCATATATTTT.

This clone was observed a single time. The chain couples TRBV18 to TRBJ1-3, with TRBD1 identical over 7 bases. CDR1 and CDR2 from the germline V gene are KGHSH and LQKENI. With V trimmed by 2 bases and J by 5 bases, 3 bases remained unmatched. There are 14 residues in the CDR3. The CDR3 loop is CASSPGTARNTIYF. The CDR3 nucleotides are TGTGCCAGCTCACCAGGGACAGCTAGAAACACCATATATTTT.

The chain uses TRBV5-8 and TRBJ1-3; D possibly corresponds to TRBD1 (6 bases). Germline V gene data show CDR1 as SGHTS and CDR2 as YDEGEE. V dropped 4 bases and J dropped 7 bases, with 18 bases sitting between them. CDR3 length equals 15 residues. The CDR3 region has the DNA TGTGCCAGCAGCCCCACAGGGAGCATCGGGAACACCATATATTTT. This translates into CASSPTGSIGNTIYF.

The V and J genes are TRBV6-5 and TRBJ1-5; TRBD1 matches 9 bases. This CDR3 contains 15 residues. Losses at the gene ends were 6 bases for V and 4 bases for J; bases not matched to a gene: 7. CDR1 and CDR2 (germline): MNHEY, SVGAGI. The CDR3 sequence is CASRVTGGVNQPQHF. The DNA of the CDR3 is TGTGCCAGCAGAGTTACAGGGGGCGTAAATCAGCCCCAGCATTTT.

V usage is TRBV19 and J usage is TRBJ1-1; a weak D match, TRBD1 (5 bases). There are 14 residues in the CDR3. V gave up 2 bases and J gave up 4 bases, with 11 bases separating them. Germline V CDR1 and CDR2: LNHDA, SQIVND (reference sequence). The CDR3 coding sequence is TGTGCCAGTAGTATATTGGGGGGGACCACTGAAGCTTTCTTT. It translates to CASSILGGTTEAFF.

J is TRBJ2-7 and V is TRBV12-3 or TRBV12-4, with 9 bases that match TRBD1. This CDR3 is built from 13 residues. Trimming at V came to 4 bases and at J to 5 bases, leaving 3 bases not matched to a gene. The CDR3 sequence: CASSYRGPNEQYF. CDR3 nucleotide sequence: TGTGCCAGCAGTTACAGGGGGCCCAACGAGCAGTACTTC.

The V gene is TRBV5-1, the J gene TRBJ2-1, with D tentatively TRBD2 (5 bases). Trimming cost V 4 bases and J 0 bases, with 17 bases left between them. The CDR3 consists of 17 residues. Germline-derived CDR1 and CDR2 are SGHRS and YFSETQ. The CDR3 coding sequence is TGCGCCAGCAGCCAAGAAAGGAGGAGCAGCTCCTACAATGAGCAGTTCTTC. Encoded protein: CASSQERRSSSYNEQFF.

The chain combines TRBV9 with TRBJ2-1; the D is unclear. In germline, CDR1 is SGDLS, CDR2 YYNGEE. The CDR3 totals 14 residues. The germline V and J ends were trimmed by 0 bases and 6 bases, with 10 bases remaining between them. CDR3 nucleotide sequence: TGTGCCAGCAGCGTAGAAAACAACCTCAATGAGCAGTTCTTC. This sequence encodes CASSVENNLNEQFF.

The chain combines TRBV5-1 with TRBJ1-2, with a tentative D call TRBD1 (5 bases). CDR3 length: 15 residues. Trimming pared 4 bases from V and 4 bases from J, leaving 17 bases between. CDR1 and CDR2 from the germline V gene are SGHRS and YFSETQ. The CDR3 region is CASSPAGSGGYGYTF. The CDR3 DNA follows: TGCGCCAGCAGCCCTGCGGGGTCTGGGGGCTATGGCTACACCTTC.

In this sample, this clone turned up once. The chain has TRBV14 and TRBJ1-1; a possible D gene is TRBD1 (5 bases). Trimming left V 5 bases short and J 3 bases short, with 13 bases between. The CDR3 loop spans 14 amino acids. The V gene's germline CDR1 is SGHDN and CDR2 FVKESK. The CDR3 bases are TGTGCCAGCAGCGTCGGCAGGGCTTACACTGAAGCTTTCTTT. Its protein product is CASSVGRAYTEAFF.

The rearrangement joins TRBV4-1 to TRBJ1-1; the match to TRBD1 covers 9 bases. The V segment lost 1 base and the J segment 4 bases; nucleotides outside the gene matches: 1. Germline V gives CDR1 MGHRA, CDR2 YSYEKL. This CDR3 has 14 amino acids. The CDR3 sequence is CASSQGTGATEAFF. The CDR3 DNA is TGCGCCAGCAGCCAAGGGACAGGGGCCACTGAAGCTTTCTTT.

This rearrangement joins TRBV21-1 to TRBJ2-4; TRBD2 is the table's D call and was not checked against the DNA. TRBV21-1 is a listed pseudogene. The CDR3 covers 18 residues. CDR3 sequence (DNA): TGTGCCAGCAGCAAAGAAACTAGCGGGAGGTCGGCCAAAAACATTCAGTACTTC. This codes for CASSKETSGRSAKNIQYF.

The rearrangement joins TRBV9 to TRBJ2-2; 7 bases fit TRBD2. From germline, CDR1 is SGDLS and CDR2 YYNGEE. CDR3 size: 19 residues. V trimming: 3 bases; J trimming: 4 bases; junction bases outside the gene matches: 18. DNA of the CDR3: TGTGCCAGCAGCGGACGAGAAGTGGGGCGGGAGCCTAGCACCGGGGAGCTGTTTTTT. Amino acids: CASSGREVGREPSTGELFF. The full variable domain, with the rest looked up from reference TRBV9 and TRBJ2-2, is DSGVTQTPKHLITATGQRVTLRCSPRSGDLSVYWYQQSLDQGLQFLIQYYNGEERAKGNILERFSAQQFPDLHSELNLSSLELGDSALYFCASSGREVGREPSTGELFFGEGSRLTVL.

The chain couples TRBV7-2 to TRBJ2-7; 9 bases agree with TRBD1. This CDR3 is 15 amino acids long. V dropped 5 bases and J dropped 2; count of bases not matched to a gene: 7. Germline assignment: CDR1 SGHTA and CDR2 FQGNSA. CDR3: CASSQVGQGAYEQYF. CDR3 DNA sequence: TGTGCCAGCAGCCAAGTGGGACAGGGCGCCTACGAGCAGTACTTC.

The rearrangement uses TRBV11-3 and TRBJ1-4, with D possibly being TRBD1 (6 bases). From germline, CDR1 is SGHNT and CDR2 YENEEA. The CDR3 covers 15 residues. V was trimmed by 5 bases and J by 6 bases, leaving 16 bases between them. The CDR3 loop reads CASSRGQQKYEKLFF. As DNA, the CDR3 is TGTGCCAGCAGCCGCGGACAGCAAAAGTATGAAAAACTGTTTTTT.

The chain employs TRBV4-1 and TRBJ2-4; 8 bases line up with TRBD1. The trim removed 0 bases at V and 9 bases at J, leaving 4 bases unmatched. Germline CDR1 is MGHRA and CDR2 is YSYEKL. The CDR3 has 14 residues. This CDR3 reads CASSQDPTGGIQYF. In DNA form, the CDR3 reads TGCGCCAGCAGCCAAGACCCCACAGGGGGCATTCAGTACTTC.